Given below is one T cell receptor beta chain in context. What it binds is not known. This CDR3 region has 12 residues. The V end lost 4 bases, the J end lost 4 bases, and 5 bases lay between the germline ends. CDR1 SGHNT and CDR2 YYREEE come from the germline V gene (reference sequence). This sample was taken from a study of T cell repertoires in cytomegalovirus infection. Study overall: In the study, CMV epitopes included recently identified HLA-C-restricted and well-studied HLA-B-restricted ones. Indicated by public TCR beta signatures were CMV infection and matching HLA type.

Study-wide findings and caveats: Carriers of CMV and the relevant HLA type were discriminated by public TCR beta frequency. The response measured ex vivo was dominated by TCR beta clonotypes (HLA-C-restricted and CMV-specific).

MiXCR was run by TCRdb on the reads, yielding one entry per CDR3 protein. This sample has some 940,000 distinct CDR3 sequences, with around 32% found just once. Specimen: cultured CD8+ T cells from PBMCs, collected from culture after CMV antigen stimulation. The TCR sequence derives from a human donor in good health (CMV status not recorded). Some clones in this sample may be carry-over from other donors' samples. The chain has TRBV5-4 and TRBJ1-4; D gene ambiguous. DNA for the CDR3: TGTGCCAGCAGCGCATATAATGAAAAACTGTTTTTT. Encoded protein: CASSAYNEKLFF.